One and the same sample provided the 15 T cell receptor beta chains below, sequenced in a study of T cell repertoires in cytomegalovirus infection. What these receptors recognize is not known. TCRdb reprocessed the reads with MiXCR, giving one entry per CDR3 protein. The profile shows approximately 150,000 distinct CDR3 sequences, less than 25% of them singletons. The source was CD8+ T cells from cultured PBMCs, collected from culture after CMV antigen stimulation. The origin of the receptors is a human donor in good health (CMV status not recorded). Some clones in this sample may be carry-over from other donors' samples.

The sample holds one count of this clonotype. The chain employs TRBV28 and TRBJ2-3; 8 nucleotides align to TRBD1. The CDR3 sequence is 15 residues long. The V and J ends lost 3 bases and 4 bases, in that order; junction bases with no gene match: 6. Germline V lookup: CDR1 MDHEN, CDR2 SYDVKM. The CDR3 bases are TGTGCCAGCAGTTTCCGGACAGGGATCCCAGATACGCAGTATTTT. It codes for CASSFRTGIPDTQYF.

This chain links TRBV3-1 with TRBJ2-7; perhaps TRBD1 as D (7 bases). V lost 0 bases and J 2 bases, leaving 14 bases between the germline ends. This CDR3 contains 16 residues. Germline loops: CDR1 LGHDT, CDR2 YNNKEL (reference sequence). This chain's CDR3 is CASSQDWRDSAYEQYF. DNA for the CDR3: TGTGCCAGCAGCCAAGATTGGAGGGACAGCGCCTACGAGCAGTACTTC.

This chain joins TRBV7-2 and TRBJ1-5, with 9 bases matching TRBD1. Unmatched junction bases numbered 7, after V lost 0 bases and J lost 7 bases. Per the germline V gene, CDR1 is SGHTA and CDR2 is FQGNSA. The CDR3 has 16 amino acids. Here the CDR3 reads CASSLAETGGWQPQHF. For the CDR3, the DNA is TGTGCCAGCAGCTTAGCGGAAACAGGGGGCTGGCAGCCCCAGCATTTT.

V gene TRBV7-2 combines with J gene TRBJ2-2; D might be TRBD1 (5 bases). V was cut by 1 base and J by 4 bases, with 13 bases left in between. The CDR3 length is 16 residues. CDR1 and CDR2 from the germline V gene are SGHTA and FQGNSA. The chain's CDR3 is CASSLVWTQVTGELFF. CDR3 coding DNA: TGTGCCAGCAGCTTAGTTTGGACACAGGTCACCGGGGAGCTGTTTTTT.

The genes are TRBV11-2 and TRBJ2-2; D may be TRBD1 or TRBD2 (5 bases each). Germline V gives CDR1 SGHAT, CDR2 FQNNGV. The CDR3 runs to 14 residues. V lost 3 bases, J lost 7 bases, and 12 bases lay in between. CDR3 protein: CASSFTGAIGELFF. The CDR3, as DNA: TGTGCCAGCAGCTTTACCGGGGCCATCGGGGAGCTGTTTTTT.

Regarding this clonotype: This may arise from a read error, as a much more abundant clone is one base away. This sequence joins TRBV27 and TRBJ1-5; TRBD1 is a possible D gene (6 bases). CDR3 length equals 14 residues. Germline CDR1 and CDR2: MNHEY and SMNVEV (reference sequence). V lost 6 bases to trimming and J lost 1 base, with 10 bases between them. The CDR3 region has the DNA TGTGCCAGCAGCCACGGACAGAGCAATCAGCCCCAGCATTTT. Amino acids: CASSHGQSNQPQHF.

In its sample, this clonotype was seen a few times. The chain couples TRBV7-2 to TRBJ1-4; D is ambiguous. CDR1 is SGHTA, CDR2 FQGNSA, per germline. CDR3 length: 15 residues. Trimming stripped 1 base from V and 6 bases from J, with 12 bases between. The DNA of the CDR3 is TGTGCCAGCAGCTTAGTTCCACGGCGCGATGAAAAACTGTTTTTT. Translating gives CASSLVPRRDEKLFF.

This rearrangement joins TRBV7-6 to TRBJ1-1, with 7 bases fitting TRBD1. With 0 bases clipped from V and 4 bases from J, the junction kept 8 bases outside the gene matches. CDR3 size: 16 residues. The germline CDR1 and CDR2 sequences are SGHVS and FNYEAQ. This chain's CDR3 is CASSLARDRQGTEAFF. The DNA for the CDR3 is TGTGCCAGCAGCTTAGCGAGGGACAGACAAGGCACTGAAGCTTTCTTT.

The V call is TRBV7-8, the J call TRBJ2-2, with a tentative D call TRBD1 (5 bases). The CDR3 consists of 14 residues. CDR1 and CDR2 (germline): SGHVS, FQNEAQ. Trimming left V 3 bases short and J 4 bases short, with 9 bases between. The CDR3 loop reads CASSFGAFTGELFF. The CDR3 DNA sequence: TGTGCCAGCAGCTTTGGGGCCTTCACCGGGGAGCTGTTTTTT.

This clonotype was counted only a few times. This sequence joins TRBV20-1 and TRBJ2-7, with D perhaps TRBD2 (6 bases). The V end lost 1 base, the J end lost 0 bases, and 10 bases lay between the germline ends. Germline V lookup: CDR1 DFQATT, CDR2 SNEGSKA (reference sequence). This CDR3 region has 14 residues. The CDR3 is CSARGGTGSYEQYF. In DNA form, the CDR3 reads TGCAGTGCTAGAGGGGGGACTGGCTCCTACGAGCAGTACTTC.

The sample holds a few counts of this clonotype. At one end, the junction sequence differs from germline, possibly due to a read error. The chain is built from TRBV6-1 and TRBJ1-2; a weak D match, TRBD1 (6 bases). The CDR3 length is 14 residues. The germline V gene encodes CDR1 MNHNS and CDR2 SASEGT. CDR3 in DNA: TGTGCCAGCAGGGAAGCGGGACAACCATATGGCTACACCTTC. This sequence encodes CASREAGQPYGYTF.

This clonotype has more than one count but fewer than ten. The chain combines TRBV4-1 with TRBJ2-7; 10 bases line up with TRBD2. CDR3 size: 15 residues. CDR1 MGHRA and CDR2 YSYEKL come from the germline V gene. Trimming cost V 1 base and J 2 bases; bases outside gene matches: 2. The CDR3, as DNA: TGCGCCAGCAGCCAAGCCGGGACTAGCGCCTACGAGCAGTACTTC. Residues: CASSQAGTSAYEQYF.

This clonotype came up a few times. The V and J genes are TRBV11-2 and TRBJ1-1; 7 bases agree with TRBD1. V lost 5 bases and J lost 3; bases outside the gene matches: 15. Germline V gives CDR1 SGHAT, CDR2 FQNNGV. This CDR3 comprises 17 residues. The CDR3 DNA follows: TGTGCCAGCAGCCAGACAAGACAGGGAACTAGGGACACTGAAGCTTTCTTT. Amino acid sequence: CASSQTRQGTRDTEAFF.

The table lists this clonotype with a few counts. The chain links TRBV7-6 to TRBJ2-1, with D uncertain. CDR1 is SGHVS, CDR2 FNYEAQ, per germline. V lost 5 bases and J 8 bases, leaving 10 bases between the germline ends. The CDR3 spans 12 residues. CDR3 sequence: CASSLGVHEQFF. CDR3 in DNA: TGTGCCAGCAGCCTTGGGGTCCATGAGCAGTTCTTC.

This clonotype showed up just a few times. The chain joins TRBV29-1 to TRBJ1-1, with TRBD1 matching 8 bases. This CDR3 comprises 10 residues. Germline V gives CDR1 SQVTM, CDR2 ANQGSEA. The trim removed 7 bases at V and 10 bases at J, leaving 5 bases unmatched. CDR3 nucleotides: TGCAGCGCAGGGGGCGGAGGAGCTTTCTTT. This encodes CSAGGGGAFF.